This TCR beta chain is drawn from a study of blood T cell repertoires in COVID-19. Study-wide background: In each case, the material was cDNA or gDNA derived from T cells, B-cell-depleted T cells, or PBMCs.

In the original analysis: Scientists estimated how many nucleated cells there were by amplifying reference gene primers. Here immunoSEQ multiplex PCR was the method, and the copy in TCRdb shows in-frame clones only, minus some. V, J and clone size are those of that table, while D and trimming were read from the DNA. The repertoire holds around 140,000 clones, with less than 90% as singletons. Trimming at V came to 3 bases and at J to 2 bases, leaving 3 bases not matched to a gene. The CDR3 covers 14 residues. Germline CDR1 SGDLS, CDR2 YYNGEE. Sample: peripheral blood. This receptor was identified in a human donor with COVID-19, enrolled during active disease. The donor label of this sample is uncertain. This sequence joins TRBV9 and TRBJ2-7; 9 bases match TRBD1. The CDR3: CASSADRGTYEQYF. In nucleotides, the CDR3 is TGTGCCAGCAGCGCAGACAGGGGGACCTACGAGCAGTACTTC.